This T cell receptor (beta chain) was identified in a study of blood T cell repertoires in COVID-19. Study at large: Samples taken during acute and convalescent COVID-19 were collected in the United States, Italy and Spain. T cells, B-cell-depleted T cells, or PBMCs provided the cDNA or gDNA that served as material.

The CDR3 is made up of 16 amino acids. The germline V gene has CDR1 SGHAT and CDR2 FQNNGV. Deletions cut 1 base from V and 4 bases from J, with 14 bases between. In the study's own analysis: Nucleated cell counts were estimated from reference gene primer amplification. Clones were read by immunoSEQ multiplex PCR, and TCRdb kept only the in-frame ones, dropping some. That table supplies the V and J calls and clone size; D and trimming were determined from the DNA. The sample has 85,000 to 110,000 clones; approximately 84% are singletons. The gene calls are TRBV11-2 and TRBJ2-1; maybe TRBD1 (5 bases). Sample: peripheral blood. The origin of this receptor is a human donor in a cohort sampled during active or convalescent COVID-19. CDR3 loop: CASSLVALGAYNEQFF. The DNA for the CDR3 is TGTGCCAGCAGCTTAGTGGCGTTAGGGGCTTACAATGAGCAGTTCTTC.